This TCR beta chain was captured by sequencing in a study of cytomegalovirus exposure and HLA in healthy donors. Overall study context: In a later analysis, the approximately 110 validation repertoires were reported to have used the same platform as the roughly 700 first-cohort repertoires.

Germline V gene lookup returns CDR1 SGHNT and CDR2 YYREEE (reference sequence). The CDR3 contains 12 residues. V lost 2 bases and J 5 bases, leaving 4 bases between the germline ends. Study observations and caveats: The listing of 150 to 200 TCR beta chains classed them as cytomegalovirus-associated. Despite most TCR sequences being rare, some public TCRs occurred in many donors.

About this clone: Its antigen is unidentified.

The table came from immunoSEQ multiplex PCR; TCRdb's copy has only in-frame clones and leaves some out. The data show over 100,000 clones, roughly 90% seen once. The chain employs TRBV5-4 and TRBJ1-4; the D is unclear. This clonotype originated in a woman aged 18-35 years in good health and CMV-seropositive. Material: PBMCs. CDR3 DNA sequence: TGTGCCAGCAGCTTCCCGAATGAAAAACTGTTTTTT. Translated: CASSFPNEKLFF.